This TCR beta chain was identified in a study of blood T cell repertoires in COVID-19. Participants, about 18 to 90 years old, spanned 24 US areas. Symptom resolution, clearance, or two negative PCRs marked the recovered donors of Cohort 3. In the study's own analysis: Reference gene primer amplification yielded estimated nucleated cell counts. Here immunoSEQ multiplex PCR was the method, and the copy in TCRdb shows in-frame clones only, minus some. V and J calls plus clone size are reproduced from that table; the DNA served to infer D and trimming. The data contain about 280,000 clones, approximately 88% of them singletons. Trimming stripped 2 bases from V and 2 bases from J, with 4 bases between. The CDR3 sequence is 12 residues long.

This clonotype was obtained from a woman aged 30 to 39 who had recovered from COVID-19. Sequencing was performed on PBMCs or T cells enriched from blood (not recorded which). V is TRBV12-3 or TRBV12-4 and J is TRBJ2-7; D unresolved. The CDR3 region is CASSLSAYEQYF. The CDR3 DNA is TGTGCCAGCAGTTTATCAGCCTACGAGCAGTACTTC.